The clone carrying this T cell receptor (beta chain) was observed a handful of times. Its cognate antigen is unknown. The isolated RNA, all of it, was reverse transcribed, so expressed TCRB transcripts were what got sequenced. Sequenced by immunoSEQ multiplex PCR; TCRdb stores in-frame clones only, minus some. The repertoire consists of around 44,000 clones, with roughly 70% occurring once and the leading ten covering more than 2%. This entry comes from a study of beta chain features in type 1 diabetes. This CDR3 comprises 15 residues. V was shortened by 4 bases and J by 2 bases, with 15 bases between the two germline ends. The V gene's germline CDR1 is MNHNY and CDR2 SVGAGI (reference sequence). Study conclusions and caveats: Significant though moderate, a shortening of TCRB CDR3s appeared in all four CD4+ subsets of Type 1 diabetes patients.

V is TRBV6-6 and J is TRBJ2-7; D may be TRBD2 (6 bases). This receptor was obtained from a woman aged 18 to 35 with type 1 diabetes. The specimen sequenced was Tregs from blood. DNA for the CDR3: TGTGCCAGCAGTTCCCCAGGCGGGATACCCTACGAGCAGTACTTC. Protein sequence: CASSSPGGIPYEQYF.